One sample yielded the 20 T cell receptor beta chains listed below, sequenced in a study of shared clonotypes between healthy human individuals. TCRdb's table, derived via immunoSEQ multiplex PCR, lists solely in-frame clones and lacks some. Of about 1.9 million clones in the sample, just over 90% were seen once. Terminally differentiated effector memory CD45RA+ cells were excluded from the naive CD8 cells, which were CD45RO-negative and positively selected for CCR7. Sequences were obtained from naive CD8+ T cells from PBMCs. The receptors come from a young man in good health. Some clones in this sample may be carry-over from other donors' samples.

The chain carries TRBV6-1 and TRBJ1-5; D uncertain. Trimming removed 2 bases at V and 0 bases at J, with 11 bases between. Germline V gives CDR1 MNHNS, CDR2 SASEGT. This CDR3 has 16 residues. DNA for the CDR3: TGTGCCAGCAGTGAACACCAGGTCTTTAGCAATCAGCCCCAGCATTTT. Its translation is CASSEHQVFSNQPQHF.

The V and J genes are TRBV10-1 and TRBJ1-3, with D unclear. Germline CDR1 and CDR2: WNHNN and SYGVQD (reference sequence). Trimming stripped 3 bases from V and 4 bases from J, with 1 base between. CDR3 length equals 11 residues. In DNA, the CDR3 is TGCGCCAGCAGTGAAGGAAACACCATATATTTT. Its translation is CASSEGNTIYF.

The chain is built from TRBV7-2 and TRBJ2-2; 10 bases fit TRBD2. There are 17 residues in the CDR3. Germline V lookup: CDR1 SGHTA, CDR2 FQGNSA. V shed 1 base, J shed 7 bases, and the junction held 9 bases outside the gene matches. The CDR3 is CASSLERAGGRHGELFF. CDR3 in DNA: TGTGCCAGCAGCTTAGAGCGAGCGGGAGGGCGTCACGGGGAGCTGTTTTTT.

For this clone: Other DNA sequences from this sample encode an identical CDR3 as well. V and J are TRBV9 and TRBJ2-3; a possible D gene is TRBD2 (6 bases). Looked up from germline, CDR1 is SGDLS and CDR2 is YYNGEE. The CDR3 totals 15 residues. The germline V and J ends were trimmed by 2 bases and 0 bases, with 10 bases remaining between them. The DNA of the CDR3 is TGTGCCAGCAGCGTGGAGCGGGTAAGCACAGATACGCAGTATTTT. It is translated as CASSVERVSTDTQYF.

The rearrangement uses TRBV7-6 and TRBJ2-7; 9 nucleotides align to TRBD2. The CDR3 has 16 amino acids. Germline V CDR1 and CDR2: SGHVS, FNYEAQ. V shed 2 bases and J 3 bases; nucleotides not matched to a gene: 8. The CDR3 loop reads CASSLLLPSGNYEQYF. The CDR3 DNA reads TGTGCCAGCAGCTTACTTCTACCTAGCGGGAACTACGAGCAGTACTTC.

The J gene is TRBJ2-4, the V gene TRBV7-2, with TRBD1 matching over 9 bases. The CDR3 runs to 18 residues. V dropped 1 base and J dropped 2; count of bases not matched to a gene: 9. The germline V gene has CDR1 SGHTA and CDR2 FQGNSA. The CDR3 nucleotides are TGTGCCAGCAGCTTAGTAGGGTACAGGGGGCGAACCAAAAACATTCAGTACTTC. This gives the protein CASSLVGYRGRTKNIQYF.

The chain joins TRBV15 to TRBJ1-1; D might be TRBD1 (5 bases). Trimming removed 0 bases at V and 1 base at J, with 9 bases between. The germline CDR1 and CDR2 sequences are LNHNV and YYDKDF (reference sequence). The CDR3 runs to 15 residues. In DNA form, the CDR3 reads TGTGCCACCAGCAGAGATCATGGGGGGAACACTGAAGCTTTCTTT. Amino acid sequence: CATSRDHGGNTEAFF.

The V gene is TRBV7-9, the J gene TRBJ2-2; possibly TRBD1 for D (5 bases). There are 15 residues in the CDR3. Germline-derived CDR1 and CDR2 are SEHNR and FQNEAQ (reference sequence). V lost 6 bases, J lost 1 base, and 12 bases lay in between. CDR3: CASRVGQLNTGELFF. For the CDR3, the DNA is TGTGCCAGCAGGGTGGGGCAGCTGAACACCGGGGAGCTGTTTTTT. Filled out from reference TRBV7-9 and TRBJ2-2, the complete variable domain reads DTGVSQNPRHKITKRGQNVTFRCDPISEHNRLYWYRQTLGQGPEFLTYFQNEAQLEKSRLLSDRFSAERPKGSFSTLEIQRTEQGDSAMYLCASRVGQLNTGELFFGEGSRLTVL.

A word on this clone: This sample includes further DNA sequences coding for the same CDR3. The chain combines TRBV9 with TRBJ1-2, with TRBD1 identical over 8 bases. CDR1 and CDR2 from the germline V gene are SGDLS and YYNGEE. Trimming removed 2 bases from V and 8 bases from J; junction bases left unmatched: 8. The CDR3 covers 14 residues. For the CDR3, the DNA is TGTGCCAGCAGCGTCGGACAGGGCCGACTCGGCTACACCTTC. Protein: CASSVGQGRLGYTF. Supplemented by reference TRBV9 and TRBJ1-2, the full variable domain reads DSGVTQTPKHLITATGQRVTLRCSPRSGDLSVYWYQQSLDQGLQFLIQYYNGEERAKGNILERFSAQQFPDLHSELNLSSLELGDSALYFCASSVGQGRLGYTFGSGTRLTVV.

The rearrangement uses TRBV14 and TRBJ2-3, with TRBD1 identical over 7 bases. The germline V gene has CDR1 SGHDN and CDR2 FVKESK. V shed 0 bases, J shed 5 bases, and the junction held 8 bases outside the gene matches. The CDR3 consists of 16 residues. CDR3 sequence: CASSQEETGNLDTQYF. CDR3 bases: TGTGCCAGCAGCCAAGAGGAGACAGGGAATTTAGATACGCAGTATTTT.

J is TRBJ1-1 and V is TRBV4-1; D uncertain. The CDR3 totals 15 residues. V was pared by 0 bases and J by 0 bases, with 8 bases between. Germline CDR1 MGHRA, CDR2 YSYEKL. As DNA, the CDR3 is TGCGCCAGCAGCCAAGATCCGGATCTGAACACTGAAGCTTTCTTT. Encoded protein: CASSQDPDLNTEAFF.

The chain has TRBV7-9 and TRBJ1-1; a possible D gene is TRBD1 (5 bases). The CDR3 spans 17 residues. The V gene lost 1 base and the J gene lost 3 bases, with 18 bases spanning the gap. Germline values: CDR1 SEHNR, CDR2 FQNEAQ (reference sequence). CDR3 loop: CASSLVQGSRSYTEAFF. CDR3 nucleotide sequence: TGTGCCAGCAGCTTAGTTCAGGGATCGAGAAGTTACACTGAAGCTTTCTTT.

The chain combines TRBV7-9 with TRBJ2-1; 11 positions match TRBD2. The germline CDR1 and CDR2 sequences are SEHNR and FQNEAQ (reference sequence). Germline trimming cut 4 bases from V and 6 bases from J; bases unmatched to any gene: 5. The CDR3 has 15 residues. The CDR3 region is CASSSLAGGSNEQFF. The CDR3, as DNA: TGTGCCAGCAGCTCCTTAGCGGGAGGGTCCAATGAGCAGTTCTTC.

This chain joins TRBV28 and TRBJ1-6; 10 nucleotides match TRBD1. The germline V gene has CDR1 MDHEN and CDR2 SYDVKM. This CDR3 is built from 14 residues. J was trimmed by 11 bases and V by 5 bases; bases with no gene match: 6. The CDR3 protein is CASSVGQGLTPLHF. In DNA, the CDR3 is TGTGCCAGCAGTGTGGGACAGGGGTTGACACCCCTCCACTTT.

DNA of the CDR3: TGTGCCAGCGGGGCTGGGGCCGGGGAGCTGTTTTTT. This translates into CASGAGAGELFF. The rearrangement joins TRBV25-1 to TRBJ2-2; weak D call: TRBD1 (5 bases). Per the germline V gene, CDR1 is MGHDK and CDR2 is SYGVNS. This CDR3 is built from 12 residues. The ends were cut back, 8 bases at V and 6 bases at J, with 10 bases in the middle.

The chain joins TRBV30 to TRBJ2-6; 10 nucleotides align to TRBD2. CDR1 GTSNPN and CDR2 SVGIG come from the germline V gene (reference sequence). J gave up 4 bases and V 1 base, and 19 bases lay outside the gene matches. The CDR3 runs 21 residues. CDR3 sequence: CAWSGLAGEFPIFDGANVLTF. The CDR3 DNA reads TGTGCCTGGAGTGGGCTAGCGGGAGAATTCCCCATTTTCGACGGGGCCAACGTCCTGACTTTC.

The CDR3 here is CASSLARAASYEQYF. In DNA, the CDR3 is TGTGCCAGCAGCTTAGCCCGTGCAGCCTCCTACGAGCAGTACTTC. The chain employs TRBV7-8 and TRBJ2-7; no clear D gene. The germline gives CDR1 SGHVS, CDR2 FQNEAQ. V was trimmed by 0 bases and J by 0 bases, leaving 9 bases between them. The CDR3 length is 15 residues. Supplemented by reference TRBV7-8 and TRBJ2-7, the full variable domain reads GAGVSQSPRYKVAKRGQDVALRCDPISGHVSLFWYQQALGQGPEFLTYFQNEAQLDKSGLPSDRFFAERPEGSVSTLKIQRTQQEDSAVYLCASSLARAASYEQYFGPGTRLTVT.

The rearrangement links TRBV4-3 to TRBJ2-7; D gene ambiguous. Germline values: CDR1 LGHNA, CDR2 YSLEER. The CDR3 consists of 13 residues. V lost 0 bases, J lost 3 bases, and 6 bases lay in between. The CDR3 coding sequence is TGCGCCAGCAGCCAAGAATGGGGCTACGAGCAGTACTTC. It yields the protein CASSQEWGYEQYF.

This chain connects TRBV18 to TRBJ2-7; D not resolved. The CDR3 length is 12 residues. In germline, CDR1 is KGHSH, CDR2 LQKENI. V was cut by 3 bases and J by 4 bases, with 7 bases left in between. The CDR3, as DNA: TGTGCCAGCTCACCGAAAGGTTACGAGCAGTACTTC. Translation: CASSPKGYEQYF.

The V and J genes are TRBV28 and TRBJ1-5, with 10 nucleotides matching TRBD1. V was pared by 6 bases and J by 0 bases, with 11 bases of the junction left unmatched. This CDR3 comprises 18 residues. Germline V gene sequence: CDR1 MDHEN, CDR2 SYDVKM. As DNA, the CDR3 is TGTGCCAGCAGCCCGCGGGACAGGGGATTTTATAGCAATCAGCCCCAGCATTTT. Its translation is CASSPRDRGFYSNQPQHF.